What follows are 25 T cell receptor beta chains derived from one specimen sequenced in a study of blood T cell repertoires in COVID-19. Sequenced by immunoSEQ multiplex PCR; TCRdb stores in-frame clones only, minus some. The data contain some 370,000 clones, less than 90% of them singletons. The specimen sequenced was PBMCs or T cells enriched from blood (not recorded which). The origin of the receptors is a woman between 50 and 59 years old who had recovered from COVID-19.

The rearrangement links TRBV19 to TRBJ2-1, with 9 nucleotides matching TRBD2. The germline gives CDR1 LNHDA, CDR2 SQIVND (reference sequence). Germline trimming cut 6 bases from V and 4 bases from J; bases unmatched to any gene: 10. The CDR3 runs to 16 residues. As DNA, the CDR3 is TGTGCCAGTAGACGAGGGGCGGGAGGGACGTACAATGAGCAGTTCTTC. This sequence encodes CASRRGAGGTYNEQFF.

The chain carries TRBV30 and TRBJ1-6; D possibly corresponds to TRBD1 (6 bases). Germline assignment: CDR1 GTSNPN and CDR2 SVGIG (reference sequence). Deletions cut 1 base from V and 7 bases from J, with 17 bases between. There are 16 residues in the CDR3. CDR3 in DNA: TGTGCCTGGAGTGACCCTGCAGGGGCGCGAAATTCACCCCTCCACTTT. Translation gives CAWSDPAGARNSPLHF.

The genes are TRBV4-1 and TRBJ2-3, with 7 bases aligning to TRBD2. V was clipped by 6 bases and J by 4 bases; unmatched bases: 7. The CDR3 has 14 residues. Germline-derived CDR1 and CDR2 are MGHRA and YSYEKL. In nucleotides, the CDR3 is TGCGCCAGCAGTAATAGCGGGTGGGCAGATACGCAGTATTTT. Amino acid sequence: CASSNSGWADTQYF.

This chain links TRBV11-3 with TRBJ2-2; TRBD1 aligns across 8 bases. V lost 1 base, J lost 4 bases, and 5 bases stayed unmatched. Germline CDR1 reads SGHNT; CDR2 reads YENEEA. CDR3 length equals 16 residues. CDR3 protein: CASSLGGQGSTGELFF. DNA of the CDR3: TGTGCCAGCAGCTTAGGAGGACAGGGTTCCACCGGGGAGCTGTTTTTT.

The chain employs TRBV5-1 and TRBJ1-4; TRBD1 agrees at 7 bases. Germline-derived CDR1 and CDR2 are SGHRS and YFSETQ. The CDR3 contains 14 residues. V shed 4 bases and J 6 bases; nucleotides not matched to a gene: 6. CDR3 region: CASSLGTAHEKLFF. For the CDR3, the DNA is TGCGCCAGCAGCCTCGGGACAGCCCATGAAAAACTGTTTTTT.

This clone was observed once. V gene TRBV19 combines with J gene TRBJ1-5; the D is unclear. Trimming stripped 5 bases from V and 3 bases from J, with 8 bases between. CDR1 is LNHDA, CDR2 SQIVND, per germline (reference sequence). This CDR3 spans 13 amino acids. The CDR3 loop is CASSFQSNQPQHF. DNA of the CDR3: TGTGCCAGTAGTTTCCAGTCCAATCAGCCCCAGCATTTT. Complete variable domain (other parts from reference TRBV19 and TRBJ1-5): DGGITQSPKYLFRKEGQNVTLSCEQNLNHDAMYWYRQDPGQGLRLIYYSQIVNDFQKGDIAEGYSVSREKKESFPLTVTSAQKNPTAFYLCASSFQSNQPQHFGDGTRLSIL.

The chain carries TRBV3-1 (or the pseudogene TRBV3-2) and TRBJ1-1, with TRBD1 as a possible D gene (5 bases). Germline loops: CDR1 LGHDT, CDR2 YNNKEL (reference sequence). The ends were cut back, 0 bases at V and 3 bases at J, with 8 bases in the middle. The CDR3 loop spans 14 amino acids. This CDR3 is CASSQDRVDTEAFF. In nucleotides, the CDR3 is TGTGCCAGCAGCCAAGACAGGGTGGACACTGAAGCTTTCTTT.

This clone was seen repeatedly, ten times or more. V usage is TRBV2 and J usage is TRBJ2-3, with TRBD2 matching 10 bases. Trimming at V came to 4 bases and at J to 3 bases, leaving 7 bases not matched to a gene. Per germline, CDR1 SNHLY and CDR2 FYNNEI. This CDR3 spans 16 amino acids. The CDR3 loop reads CASSVKRGGPTDTQYF. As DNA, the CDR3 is TGTGCCAGCAGTGTGAAGCGGGGGGGCCCTACAGATACGCAGTATTTT.

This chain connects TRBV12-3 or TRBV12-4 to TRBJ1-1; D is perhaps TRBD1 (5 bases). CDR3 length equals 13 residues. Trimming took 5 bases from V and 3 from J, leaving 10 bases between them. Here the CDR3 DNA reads TGTGCCAGCAGTCAATTGACAGACACTGAAGCTTTCTTT. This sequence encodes CASSQLTDTEAFF.

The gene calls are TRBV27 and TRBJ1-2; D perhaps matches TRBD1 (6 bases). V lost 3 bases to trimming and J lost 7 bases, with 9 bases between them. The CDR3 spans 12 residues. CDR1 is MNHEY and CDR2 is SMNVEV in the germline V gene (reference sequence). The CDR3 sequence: CASSFEGVGYTF. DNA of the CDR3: TGTGCCAGCAGTTTTGAGGGGGTTGGCTACACCTTC.

The CDR3 loop reads CASSLTQGLAGGEETQYF. CDR3 bases: TGTGCCAGCAGCTTAACACAGGGACTAGCGGGGGGAGAAGAGACCCAGTACTTC. The chain uses TRBV11-3 and TRBJ2-5; the match to TRBD2 covers 15 bases. V was clipped by 2 bases and J by 3 bases; unmatched bases: 7. The germline CDR1 and CDR2 sequences are SGHNT and YENEEA. This CDR3 has 18 amino acids.

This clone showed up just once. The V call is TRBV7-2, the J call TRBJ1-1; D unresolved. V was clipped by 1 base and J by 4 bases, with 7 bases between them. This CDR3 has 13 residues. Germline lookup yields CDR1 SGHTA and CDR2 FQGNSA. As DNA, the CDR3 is TGTGCCAGCAGCTTAGTAGAGGGCACTGAAGCTTTCTTT. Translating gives CASSLVEGTEAFF.

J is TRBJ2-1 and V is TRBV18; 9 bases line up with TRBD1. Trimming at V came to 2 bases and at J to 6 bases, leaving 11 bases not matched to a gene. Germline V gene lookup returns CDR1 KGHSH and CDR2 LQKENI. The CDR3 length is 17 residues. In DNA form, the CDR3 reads TGTGCCAGCTCACCATATTCCGGGACAGGGAGGATCAATGAGCAGTTCTTC. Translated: CASSPYSGTGRINEQFF.

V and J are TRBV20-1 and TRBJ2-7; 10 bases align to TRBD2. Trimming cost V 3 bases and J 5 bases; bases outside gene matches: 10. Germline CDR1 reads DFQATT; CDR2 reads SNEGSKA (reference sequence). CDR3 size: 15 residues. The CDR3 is CSASPLAGGKDEQYF. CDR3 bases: TGCAGTGCTAGTCCCTTAGCGGGGGGTAAAGACGAGCAGTACTTC.

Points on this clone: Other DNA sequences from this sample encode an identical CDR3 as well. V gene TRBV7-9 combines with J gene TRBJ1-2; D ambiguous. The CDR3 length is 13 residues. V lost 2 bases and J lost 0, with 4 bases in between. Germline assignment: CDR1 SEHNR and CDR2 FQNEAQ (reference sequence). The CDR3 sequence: CASSLTANYGYTF. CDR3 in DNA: TGTGCCAGCAGCTTAACAGCTAACTATGGCTACACCTTC. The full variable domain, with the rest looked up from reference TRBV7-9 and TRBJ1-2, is DTGVSQNPRHKITKRGQNVTFRCDPISEHNRLYWYRQTLGQGPEFLTYFQNEAQLEKSRLLSDRFSAERPKGSFSTLEIQRTEQGDSAMYLCASSLTANYGYTFGSGTRLTVV.

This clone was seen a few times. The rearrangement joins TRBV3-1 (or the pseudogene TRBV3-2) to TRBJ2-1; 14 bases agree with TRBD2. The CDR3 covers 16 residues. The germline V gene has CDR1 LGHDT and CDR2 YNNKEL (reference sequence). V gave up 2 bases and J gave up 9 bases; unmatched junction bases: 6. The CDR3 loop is CASSQRTSGRFGEQFF. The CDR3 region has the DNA TGTGCCAGCAGCCAACGGACTAGCGGGAGGTTTGGTGAGCAGTTCTTC.

CDR3 sequence (DNA): TGTGCCAGCAGTTTATCTTTCGTCGGGGAGTCACCCCTCCACTTT. It translates to CASSLSFVGESPLHF. J is TRBJ1-6 and V is TRBV27, with D unresolved. Germline V gene data show CDR1 as MNHEY and CDR2 as SMNVEV (reference sequence). V was clipped by 0 bases and J by 10 bases, with 13 bases between them. CDR3 length: 15 residues.

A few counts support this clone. As DNA, the CDR3 is TGTGCCAGCAGTTACTCGCGGGATTCACCCCTCCACTTT. Translation gives CASSYSRDSPLHF. V gene TRBV6-2 or TRBV6-3 combines with J gene TRBJ1-6; D uncertain. This CDR3 has 13 amino acids. V lost 0 bases to trimming and J lost 8 bases, with 5 bases between them. CDR1 MNHEY and CDR2 SVGEGT come from the germline V gene.

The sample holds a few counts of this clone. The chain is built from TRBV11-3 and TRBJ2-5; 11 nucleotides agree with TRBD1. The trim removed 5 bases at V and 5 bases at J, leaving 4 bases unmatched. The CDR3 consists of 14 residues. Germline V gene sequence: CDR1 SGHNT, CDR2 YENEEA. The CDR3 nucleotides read TGTGCCAGCAGCAAACGGACAGGGGGCGAGACCCAGTACTTC. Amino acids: CASSKRTGGETQYF.

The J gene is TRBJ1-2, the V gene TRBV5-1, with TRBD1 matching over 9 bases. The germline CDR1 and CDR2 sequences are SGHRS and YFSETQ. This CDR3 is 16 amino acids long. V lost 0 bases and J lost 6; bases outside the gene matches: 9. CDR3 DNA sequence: TGCGCCAGCAGCTTGGCTTCGGGACAGGGAGTGAATGGCTACACCTTC. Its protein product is CASSLASGQGVNGYTF.

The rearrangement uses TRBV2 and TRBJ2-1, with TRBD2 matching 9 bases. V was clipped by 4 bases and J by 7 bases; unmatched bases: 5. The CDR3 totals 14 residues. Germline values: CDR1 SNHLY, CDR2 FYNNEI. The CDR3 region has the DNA TGTGCCAGCAGTGTAGCGGGAGTGGGGAATGAGCAGTTCTTC. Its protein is CASSVAGVGNEQFF.

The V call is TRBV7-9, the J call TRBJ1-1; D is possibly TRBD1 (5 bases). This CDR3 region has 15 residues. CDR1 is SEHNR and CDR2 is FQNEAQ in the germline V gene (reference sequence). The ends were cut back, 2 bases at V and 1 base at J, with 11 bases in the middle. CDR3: CASSLILGENTEAFF. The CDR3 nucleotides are TGTGCCAGCAGCTTAATTTTAGGGGAGAACACTGAAGCTTTCTTT.

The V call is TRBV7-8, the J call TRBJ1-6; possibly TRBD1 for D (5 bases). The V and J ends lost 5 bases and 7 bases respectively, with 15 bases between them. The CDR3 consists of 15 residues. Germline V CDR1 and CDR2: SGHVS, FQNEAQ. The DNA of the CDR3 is TGTGCCAGCAGCCAGAGCCGACAGCTAAATTCACCCCTCCACTTT. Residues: CASSQSRQLNSPLHF.

CDR3 bases: TGCAGCGTTGGGGGACAGATGAACACTGAAGCTTTCTTT. Protein sequence: CSVGGQMNTEAFF. The chain has TRBV29-1 and TRBJ1-1; 7 nucleotides line up with TRBD1. The junction had 2 bases not matched to a gene; V was cut back by 4 bases and J by 0 bases. This CDR3 has 13 amino acids. Germline CDR1 is SQVTM and CDR2 is ANQGSEA.

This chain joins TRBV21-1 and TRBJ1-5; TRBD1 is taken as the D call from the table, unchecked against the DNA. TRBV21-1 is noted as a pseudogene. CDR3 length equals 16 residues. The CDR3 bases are TGTGCCAGCAGCGTACGAAACAGGGCGCCACATCAGCCCCAGCATTTT. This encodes CASSVRNRAPHQPQHF.